The 3 T cell receptor beta chains below come from one sample, sequenced in a study of shared clonotypes between healthy human individuals (dated by TCRdb to 2018 to 2021). To prepare the library, the immunoSEQ multiplex PCR assay was applied. The immuneACCESS repertoire file appears here via TCRdb, limited to in-frame rearrangements. These files lack a portion of the clones; in checked studies, under half of the deficit traces to unresolved V genes, and the cause of the others is not known. The sample includes more than 2 million clones, with roughly 94% observed a single time. 0.1% to 0.15% of the sample comes from the top ten. Sequencing was carried out using naive CD4+ T cells sorted from blood. Per the publication, the cell subset or site label means: CD45RA+ positively selected. These TCRs come from a man aged 18 to 29 in good health.

The genes are TRBV9 and TRBJ1-4; D may be TRBD1 (5 bases). The CDR3 length is 15 residues. V lost 4 bases, J lost 7 bases, and 17 bases lay in between. The germline CDR1 and CDR2 sequences are SGDLS and YYNGEE. CDR3 DNA sequence: TGTGCCAGCAGCTCTATGGGGACCACAGGTGAAAAACTGTTTTTT. Encoded protein: CASSSMGTTGEKLFF. The full variable domain, with the rest looked up from reference TRBV9 and TRBJ1-4, is DSGVTQTPKHLITATGQRVTLRCSPRSGDLSVYWYQQSLDQGLQFLIQYYNGEERAKGNILERFSAQQFPDLHSELNLSSLELGDSALYFCASSSMGTTGEKLFFGSGTQLSVL.

The chain recombines TRBV6-1 with TRBJ2-2; D remains unclear. The germline gives CDR1 MNHNS, CDR2 SASEGT. Trimming pared 2 bases from V and 1 base from J, leaving 5 bases between. The CDR3 is 14 residues long. The CDR3 reads CASSEWRNTGELFF. The CDR3 nucleotides read TGTGCCAGCAGTGAATGGCGGAACACCGGGGAGCTGTTTTTT.

The chain couples TRBV2 to TRBJ2-2, with D possibly TRBD1 on 6 matching bases. Per the germline V gene, CDR1 is SNHLY and CDR2 is FYNNEI. V was clipped by 10 bases and J by 1 base, with 13 bases between them. The CDR3 sequence is 14 residues long. The CDR3 DNA is TGTGCCAAGACAGGCGAGGGGAACACCGGGGAGCTGTTTTTT. The encoded protein is CAKTGEGNTGELFF.